This T cell receptor (beta chain) stems from a study of blood T cell repertoires in COVID-19. The wider study: Spain, Italy and the United States supplied samples that represented acute and convalescent COVID-19. Nucleic acid was either cDNA or gDNA, and it came from T cells, B-cell-depleted T cells, or PBMCs.

This CDR3 region has 16 residues. From germline, CDR1 is SEHNR and CDR2 FQNEAQ (reference sequence). The J segment lost 9 bases and the V segment lost 0 bases, leaving 11 bases of the junction unmatched. Per the original methods: Amplification of reference gene primers provided the estimated nucleated cell counts. The table came from immunoSEQ multiplex PCR; TCRdb's copy has only in-frame clones and leaves some out. V, J and clone size are taken as reported in that table, and D and trimming were inferred from the DNA itself. The sample has roughly 79,000 clones, around nine tenths seen once. This sequence originates from a woman aged 80 or over with active or convalescent COVID-19. J is TRBJ2-1 and V is TRBV7-9; 7 bases are a match to TRBD2. The sequenced sample consisted of peripheral blood. The CDR3 sequence: CASSLAGGSISGEQFF. The CDR3, as DNA: TGTGCCAGCAGCTTAGCGGGCGGGAGCATTTCAGGTGAGCAGTTCTTC.